This entry lists 11 T cell receptor beta chains sequenced from one sample in a study of CD8+ T cells in alopecia areata. Extraction of RNA preceded its reverse transcription into cDNA, which served as the sequencing template. Sequenced by immunoSEQ multiplex PCR; TCRdb stores in-frame clones only, minus some. The table has 4,000 to 5,000 clones, more than 85% seen once. Treatment: oral pan-JAK inhibitor, 5-10 mg twice daily. Researchers took lesional scalp punch biopsies and peripheral blood from people who were alopecia areata patients. The sequencing used skin, collected at week 4, from a patient treated with tofacitinib. The origin of the receptors is a human donor with alopecia areata.

This chain uses TRBV29-1 with TRBJ1-1, with 7 bases identical to TRBD1. Unmatched junction bases numbered 10, after V lost 4 bases and J lost 5 bases. The length of the CDR3 is 14 residues. CDR1 SQVTM and CDR2 ANQGSEA come from the germline V gene. The CDR3 sequence: CSVVDRVRRTEAFF. The DNA of the CDR3 is TGCAGCGTTGTCGACAGGGTACGTCGGACTGAAGCTTTCTTT.

This sequence joins TRBV9 and TRBJ2-3, with D perhaps being TRBD1 or TRBD2 (6 bases each). The CDR3 runs to 13 residues. The germline V gene has CDR1 SGDLS and CDR2 YYNGEE. V was pared by 7 bases and J by 3 bases, with 12 bases between. The CDR3 DNA reads TGTGCCAGCGGGGGGCTTAGTACAGATACGCAGTATTTT. It specifies CASGGLSTDTQYF.

The rearrangement uses TRBV7-2 and TRBJ2-5, with TRBD1 matching over 7 bases. The CDR3 contains 15 residues. With 3 bases clipped from V and 0 bases from J, the junction kept 4 bases outside the gene matches. In germline, CDR1 is SGHTA, CDR2 FQGNSA. The CDR3 coding sequence is TGTGCCAGCAGCTTGGGACAGCCGTACCAAGAGACCCAGTACTTC. Its protein is CASSLGQPYQETQYF.

The gene calls are TRBV4-3 and TRBJ2-1; 8 bases are a match to TRBD1. The germline V gene has CDR1 LGHNA and CDR2 YSLEER. The CDR3 spans 15 residues. J was trimmed by 6 bases and V by 0 bases; bases with no gene match: 4. Here the CDR3 reads CASSQDGTGTNEQFF. DNA for the CDR3: TGCGCCAGCAGCCAAGATGGGACAGGAACCAATGAGCAGTTCTTC.

This sequence joins TRBV14 and TRBJ2-1, with D maybe TRBD2 (5 bases). The CDR3 has 15 residues. CDR1 SGHDN and CDR2 FVKESK come from the germline V gene. V was cut by 3 bases and J by 3 bases, with 12 bases left in between. Here the CDR3 DNA reads TGTGCCAGCAGCCAGGACCTGGGGAGCTACAATGAGCAGTTCTTC. Translation gives CASSQDLGSYNEQFF.

The chain joins TRBV5-1 to TRBJ2-7; 7 bases map to TRBD1. The CDR3 is 13 residues long. From germline, CDR1 is SGHRS and CDR2 YFSETQ. V trimming: 5 bases; J trimming: 5 bases; junction bases outside the gene matches: 7. CDR3 DNA: TGCGCCAGCAGTCCTACAGGGGTCCACGAGCAGTACTTC. Amino acids: CASSPTGVHEQYF.

V usage is TRBV5-1 and J usage is TRBJ2-1, with 7 bases aligning to TRBD2. Losses at the gene ends were 4 bases for V and 10 bases for J; bases not matched to a gene: 8. CDR1 is SGHRS and CDR2 is YFSETQ in the germline V gene. The CDR3 loop spans 13 amino acids. The CDR3 sequence: CASSQTSAREQFF. Here the CDR3 DNA reads TGCGCCAGCAGCCAAACTAGCGCTAGAGAGCAGTTCTTC.

This clone is classed as large. The chain employs TRBV10-1 and TRBJ2-4; D remains ambiguous. Germline CDR1 WNHNN, CDR2 SYGVQD (reference sequence). CDR3 length: 10 residues. Deletions cut 4 bases from V and 16 bases from J, with 11 bases between. The chain's CDR3 is CASSGRPDYF. The DNA of the CDR3 is TGCGCCAGCAGTGGAAGGCCCGACTACTTC.

The chain links TRBV14 to TRBJ1-1, with unresolved D. The CDR3 spans 15 residues. The V gene lost 2 bases and the J gene lost 1 base, with 11 bases spanning the gap. CDR1 is SGHDN, CDR2 FVKESK, per germline. CDR3 protein: CASSQRTQANTEAFF. CDR3 in DNA: TGTGCCAGCAGCCAACGTACTCAGGCGAACACTGAAGCTTTCTTT. Based on the CDR3 plus reference TRBV14 and TRBJ1-1, the full variable domain is EAGVTQFPSHSVIEKGQTVTLRCDPISGHDNLYWYRRVMGKEIKFLLHFVKESKQDESGMPNNRFLAERTGGTYSTLKVQPAELEDSGVYFCASSQRTQANTEAFFGQGTRLTVV.

This clone was counted a few times. This chain connects TRBV14 to TRBJ2-3, with 10 bases lining up with TRBD2. Germline loops: CDR1 SGHDN, CDR2 FVKESK. CDR3 length: 17 amino acids. The junction had 7 bases not matched to a gene; V was cut back by 1 base and J by 3 bases. The CDR3 here is CASSQGALAGGTDTQYF. DNA of the CDR3: TGTGCCAGCAGCCAAGGAGCGTTAGCGGGGGGTACAGATACGCAGTATTTT.

The chain links TRBV7-8 to TRBJ2-1; weak D call: TRBD1 (7 bases). The CDR3 consists of 13 residues. Per germline, CDR1 SGHVS and CDR2 FQNEAQ. Trimming took 2 bases from V and 9 from J, leaving 11 bases between them. Here the CDR3 DNA reads TGTGCCAGCAGCTTAAGGCAGGGGGGTGAGCAGTTCTTC. Protein: CASSLRQGGEQFF.